What follows is one TCR beta chain and its context. The sample originates from a study of shared clonotypes between healthy human individuals. Background on the study: Two female and a few male donors aged 18 to 49 were enrolled.

The table came from immunoSEQ multiplex PCR; TCRdb's copy has only in-frame clones and leaves some out. The sample has 2 million to 3 million clones; approximately 93% are singletons. Per germline, CDR1 MRHNA and CDR2 SNTAGT. This CDR3 has 14 residues. The ends lost 10 bases at V and 3 bases at J; junction bases unmatched: 11. This TCR was sampled from a man between 18 and 29 years old in good health. Some clones in this sample may be carry-over from other donors' samples. The chain carries TRBV6-4 and TRBJ2-5, with 7 bases aligning to TRBD1. The sample was naive CD4+ T cells from PBMCs. As for subset: CD45RA+ positively selected. The CDR3 DNA reads TGTGCCAACTTCTCCCGGGACAGAGAAGAGACCCAGTACTTC. Translating it yields CANFSRDREETQYF.